This T cell receptor beta chain was identified in a study of pediatric ulcerative colitis. The V gene lost 0 bases and the J gene lost 4 bases, with 9 bases spanning the gap. Germline V gene lookup returns CDR1 MGHRA and CDR2 YSYEKL. The CDR3 spans 15 residues. Comments on this clone: Its target is not known.

This was a survey-level run. Generated by immunoSEQ multiplex PCR, the TCRdb table keeps only in-frame clones and is missing some. The repertoire has about 5,800 clones, about 90% of them found once; the top ten carry around 2%. Whole-study results and caveats: All ulcerative colitis patients, but no controls, carried a couple of rectal clonotypes.

Controls had colonoscopy for suspected IBD, with normal endoscopy and no IBD the following year. This TCR came from a girl aged 10-17 years who was a control in a study of pediatric ulcerative colitis. The chain recombines TRBV4-1 with TRBJ1-4, with no clear D. Input material: blood. The chain's CDR3 is CASSQDAQLNEKLFF. CDR3 sequence (DNA): TGCGCCAGCAGCCAAGATGCACAGCTTAATGAAAAACTGTTTTTT.